The following is a TCR beta chain sequence with its context. TCRdb keeps only in-frame clones here, not all; method: immunoSEQ multiplex PCR. This repertoire shows approximately 260,000 clones, about 88% found once; its top ten account for approximately 5%. The CDR3 runs 15 residues. V shed 3 bases and J 5 bases; nucleotides not matched to a gene: 4. Germline CDR1 and CDR2: SEHNR and FQNEAQ (reference sequence). These data originate in a study of blood T cell repertoires in COVID-19. The sequenced sample consisted of peripheral blood. The sequence derives from a woman aged 40 to 55 who had recovered from COVID-19. This chain joins TRBV7-9 and TRBJ2-1, with 10 positions matching TRBD2. The CDR3 spells CASSFKLAGNNEQFF. Written as DNA, the CDR3 is TGTGCCAGCAGCTTTAAACTAGCGGGGAACAATGAGCAGTTCTTC.